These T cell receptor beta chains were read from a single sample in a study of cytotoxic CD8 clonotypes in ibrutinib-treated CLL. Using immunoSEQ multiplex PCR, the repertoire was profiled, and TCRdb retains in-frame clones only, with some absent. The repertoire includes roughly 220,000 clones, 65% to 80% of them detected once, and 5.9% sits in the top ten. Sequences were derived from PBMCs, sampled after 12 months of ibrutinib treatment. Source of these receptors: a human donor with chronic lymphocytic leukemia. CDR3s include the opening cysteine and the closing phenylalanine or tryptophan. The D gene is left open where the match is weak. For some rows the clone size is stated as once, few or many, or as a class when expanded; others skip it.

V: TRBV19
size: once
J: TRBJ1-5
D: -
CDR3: CASSILGHLNQPQHF
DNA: TGTGCCAGTAGTATCTTGGGACACCTTAATCAGCCCCAGCATTTT

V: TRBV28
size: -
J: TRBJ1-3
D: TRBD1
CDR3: CASSRRDRVSGNTIYF
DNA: TGTGCCAGCAGTCGACGGGACAGGGTTTCTGGAAACACCATATATTTT

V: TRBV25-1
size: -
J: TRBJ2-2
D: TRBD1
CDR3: CASSSGGVTGELFF
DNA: TGTGCCAGCAGCTCAGGGGGCGTCACCGGGGAGCTGTTTTTT

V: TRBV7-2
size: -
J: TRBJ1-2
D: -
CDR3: CASSLELNYGYTF
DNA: TGTGCCAGCAGCTTAGAGCTGAACTATGGCTACACCTTC

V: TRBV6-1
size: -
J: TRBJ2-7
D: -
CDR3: CASSVPVSTYEQYF
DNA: TGTGCCAGCAGTGTTCCTGTTTCGACCTACGAGCAGTACTTC

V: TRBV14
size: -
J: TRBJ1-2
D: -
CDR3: CASSRGRGSDYGYTF
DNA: TGTGCCAGCAGCCGAGGACGGGGATCGGACTATGGCTACACCTTC

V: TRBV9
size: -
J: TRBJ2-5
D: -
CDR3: CASSVGGQLGRRLNF
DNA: TGTGCCAGCAGCGTAGGAGGTCAGCTGGGACGGAGGCTAAACTTC

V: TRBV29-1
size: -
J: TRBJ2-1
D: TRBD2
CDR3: CSVDIAGGQIGEQFF
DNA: TGCAGCGTTGATATAGCGGGGGGGCAGATCGGTGAGCAGTTCTTC

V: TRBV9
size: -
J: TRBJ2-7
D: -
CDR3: CASSVEGTSYEQYF
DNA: TGTGCCAGCAGCGTAGAGGGTACCTCCTACGAGCAGTACTTC

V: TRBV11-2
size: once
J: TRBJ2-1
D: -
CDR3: CASSPRHDNEQFF
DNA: TGTGCCAGCAGCCCCCGACACGACAATGAGCAGTTCTTC

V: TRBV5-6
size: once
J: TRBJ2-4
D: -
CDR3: CASSLGGPLAKNIQYF
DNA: TGTGCCAGCAGCTTGGGTGGCCCGTTAGCCAAAAACATTCAGTACTTC

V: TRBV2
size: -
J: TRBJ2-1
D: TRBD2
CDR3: CARGRLAGHNEQFF
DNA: TGTGCCAGAGGCAGACTAGCGGGGCACAATGAGCAGTTCTTC

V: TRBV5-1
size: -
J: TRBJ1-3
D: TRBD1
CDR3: CASSTPGTGNGNTIYF
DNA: TGCGCCAGCAGCACCCCCGGGACAGGGAACGGAAACACCATATATTTT

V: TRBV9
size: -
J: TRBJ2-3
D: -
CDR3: CASSVAGIPDTQYF
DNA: TGTGCCAGCAGCGTAGCGGGGATACCAGATACGCAGTATTTT

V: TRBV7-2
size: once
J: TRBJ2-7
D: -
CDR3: CASSLDPGSYEQYF
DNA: TGTGCCAGCAGCTTAGACCCGGGATCCTACGAGCAGTACTTC

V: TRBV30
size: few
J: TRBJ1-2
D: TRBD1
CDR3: CAWRLTGLGYTF
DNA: TGTGCCTGGAGGCTGACAGGGTTGGGCTACACCTTC

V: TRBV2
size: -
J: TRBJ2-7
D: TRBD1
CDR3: CASSGQGAYEQYF
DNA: TGTGCCAGCAGCGGACAGGGGGCCTACGAGCAGTACTTC

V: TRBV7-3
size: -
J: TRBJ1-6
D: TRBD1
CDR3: CASSSTDRGYSPLHF
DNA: TGTGCCAGCAGCTCGACGGACAGGGGTTATTCACCCCTCCACTTT

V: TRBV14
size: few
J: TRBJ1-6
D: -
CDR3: CASSQGRGFSPLHF
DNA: TGTGCCAGCAGCCAGGGCAGGGGATTTTCACCCCTCCACTTT

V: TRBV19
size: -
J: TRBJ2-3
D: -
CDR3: CASSPWEAYSTSTDTQYF
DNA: TGTGCCAGTAGCCCGTGGGAGGCCTACTCGACTAGCACAGATACGCAGTATTTT

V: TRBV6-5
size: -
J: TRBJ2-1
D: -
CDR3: CASSYGAGVNEQFF
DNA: TGTGCCAGCAGTTACGGGGCAGGGGTTAATGAGCAGTTCTTC

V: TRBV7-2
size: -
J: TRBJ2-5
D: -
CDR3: CASSFTAQAGETQYF
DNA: TGTGCCAGCAGCTTTACCGCCCAGGCGGGAGAGACCCAGTACTTC

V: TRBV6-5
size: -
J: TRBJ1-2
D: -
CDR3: CASSGGPSPTF
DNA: TGTGCCAGCAGTGGGGGACCCTCCCCCACCTTC

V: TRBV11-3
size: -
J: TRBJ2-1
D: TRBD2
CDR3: CASSFWTGRDFEQFF
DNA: TGTGCCAGCAGCTTCTGGACTGGGAGGGATTTTGAGCAGTTCTTC

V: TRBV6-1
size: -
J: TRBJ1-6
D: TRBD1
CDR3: CASSELTGRRSPLHF
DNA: TGTGCCAGCAGTGAACTGACAGGGCGGCGTTCACCCCTCCACTTT

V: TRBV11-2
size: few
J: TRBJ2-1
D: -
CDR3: CASSSGTETGREQFF
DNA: TGTGCCAGCAGCTCAGGCACTGAGACGGGGAGAGAGCAGTTCTTC

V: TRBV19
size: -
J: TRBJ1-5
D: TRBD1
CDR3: CASSWDSMLSSSDQPQHF
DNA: TGTGCCAGTAGTTGGGACAGCATGTTATCTTCCTCAGATCAGCCCCAGCATTTT

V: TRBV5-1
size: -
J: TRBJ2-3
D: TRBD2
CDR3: CASSPAGGPGDTQYF
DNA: TGCGCCAGCAGCCCAGCGGGGGGGCCAGGAGATACGCAGTATTTT

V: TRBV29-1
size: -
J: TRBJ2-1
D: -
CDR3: CSAENPGAPYNEQFF
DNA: TGCAGCGCAGAGAATCCAGGGGCACCCTACAATGAGCAGTTCTTC

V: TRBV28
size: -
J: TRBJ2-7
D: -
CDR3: CASILERGGTYEQYF
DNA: TGTGCCAGCATCTTGGAAAGGGGAGGAACCTACGAGCAGTACTTC

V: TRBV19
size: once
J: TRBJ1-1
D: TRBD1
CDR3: CASIQGDRNTEAFF
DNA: TGTGCCAGTATTCAGGGGGATAGAAACACTGAAGCTTTCTTT

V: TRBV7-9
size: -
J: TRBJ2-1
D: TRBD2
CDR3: CASSLDWLAGRNEQFF
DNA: TGTGCCAGCAGCTTAGATTGGCTAGCGGGGAGAAATGAGCAGTTCTTC

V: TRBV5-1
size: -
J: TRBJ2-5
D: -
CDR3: CASSFFEYQVGQYF
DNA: TGCGCCAGCAGCTTTTTTGAATACCAGGTGGGCCAGTACTTC

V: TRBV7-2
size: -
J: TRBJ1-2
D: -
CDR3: CASSLGSTNYGYTF
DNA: TGTGCCAGCAGCTTAGGCAGTACTAACTATGGCTACACCTTC

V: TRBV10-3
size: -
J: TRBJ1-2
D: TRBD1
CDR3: CAISRGGFDGYTF
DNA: TGTGCCATCAGCCGAGGGGGCTTTGATGGCTACACCTTC

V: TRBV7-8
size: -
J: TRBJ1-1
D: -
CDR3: CASSSTRMGANTEAFF
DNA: TGTGCCAGCAGCTCAACGAGGATGGGGGCTAACACTGAAGCTTTCTTT

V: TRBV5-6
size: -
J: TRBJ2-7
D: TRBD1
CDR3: CASSSSWTGDYEQYF
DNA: TGTGCCAGCAGCAGCTCTTGGACAGGGGACTACGAGCAGTACTTC

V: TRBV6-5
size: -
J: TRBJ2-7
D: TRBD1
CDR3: CASSYSGTGLGEQYF
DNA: TGTGCCAGCAGTTACTCCGGGACAGGGCTGGGTGAGCAGTACTTC

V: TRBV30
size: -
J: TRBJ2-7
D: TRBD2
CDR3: CAWSLGLAGEQYF
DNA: TGTGCCTGGAGTCTGGGGCTAGCGGGAGAGCAGTACTTC

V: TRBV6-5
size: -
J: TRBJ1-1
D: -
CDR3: CASRGGNTEAFF
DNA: TGTGCCAGCAGAGGTGGGAACACTGAAGCTTTCTTT